This TCR beta chain is drawn from a study of T cell repertoires in cytomegalovirus infection. Overall study: Newly reported HLA-C-restricted and thoroughly characterized HLA-B-restricted CMV epitopes were employed. Evidence of both CMV infection and a matching HLA type came from public TCR beta signatures.

TCRdb recomputed calls from the reads with MiXCR, one row per CDR3 protein. The repertoire holds roughly 920,000 distinct CDR3 sequences, with approximately 32% as singletons. Notes on this clonotype: Its specificity is unknown.

This CDR3 is 15 amino acids long. The germline V and J ends were trimmed by 2 bases and 6 bases, with 16 bases remaining between them. Germline V lookup: CDR1 MNHEY, CDR2 SMNVEV (reference sequence). This sample comprised cultured CD8+ T cells from PBMCs, obtained from culture after CMV antigen stimulation. The chain combines TRBV27 with TRBJ1-2; no reliable D call. The origin of this receptor is a human donor in good health (CMV status not recorded). Some clones in this sample may be carry-over from other donors' samples. The CDR3 DNA reads as TGTGCCAGCAGTTTAGAGAGGTTGGGGAGGGATGGCTACACCTTC. This sequence encodes CASSLERLGRDGYTF.